One sample yielded the 30 T cell receptor beta chains listed below, sequenced in a study of blood T cells in healthy people across ages. Sample-barcoded 5' priming and a J-beta primer mix drove a second PCR of 7 to 11 cycles. TCRdb reprocessed the 5' RACE reads with MiXCR, giving one entry per CDR3 protein. Here the sample spans nearly 1 million distinct CDR3 sequences, roughly 51% being singletons. The sequencing input was blood. These receptor sequences come from a woman in her sixties in good health.

V gene TRBV6-2 or TRBV6-3 combines with J gene TRBJ1-2; the D gene is possibly TRBD1 (5 bases). Germline CDR1 reads MNHEY; CDR2 reads SVGEGT. V was shortened by 2 bases and J by 4 bases, with 11 bases between the two germline ends. The CDR3 consists of 14 residues. This CDR3 reads CASSYDRGLYGYTF. Written as DNA, the CDR3 is TGTGCCAGCAGTTACGATCGGGGCCTCTATGGCTACACCTTC.

Only a few counts were recorded for this clonotype. V usage is TRBV20-1 and J usage is TRBJ2-7, with a possible D match to TRBD1 (6 bases). CDR1 DFQATT and CDR2 SNEGSKA come from the germline V gene (reference sequence). The CDR3 totals 12 residues. The V end was cut by 5 bases, the J end by 2 bases, with 10 bases between. The CDR3 loop reads CSAEGTTYEQYF. Written as DNA, the CDR3 is TGCAGTGCTGAAGGGACAACCTACGAGCAGTACTTC.

CDR3 residues: CAISGLADEQYF. DNA for the CDR3: TGTGCCATCAGTGGACTAGCGGACGAGCAGTACTTC. This sequence joins TRBV10-3 and TRBJ2-7, with 9 positions matching TRBD2. The CDR3 totals 12 residues. Germline trimming cut 4 bases from V and 5 bases from J; bases unmatched to any gene: 0. Germline-derived CDR1 and CDR2 are ENHRY and SYGVKD.

This clonotype was counted between two and nine times. V gene TRBV4-1 combines with J gene TRBJ2-1; 8 bases fit TRBD1. CDR1 is MGHRA, CDR2 YSYEKL, per germline. CDR3 length: 16 amino acids. The junction had 9 bases not matched to a gene; V was cut back by 2 bases and J by 6 bases. The CDR3 DNA sequence: TGCGCCAGCAGCCAAATAGACAGGGGAGCAGGCAATGAGCAGTTCTTC. Its translation: CASSQIDRGAGNEQFF.

The chain joins TRBV3-1 to TRBJ2-5, with D tentatively TRBD2 (6 bases). CDR3 length: 16 amino acids. Germline assignment: CDR1 LGHDT and CDR2 YNNKEL (reference sequence). The V end lost 3 bases, the J end lost 2 bases, and 16 bases lay between the germline ends. CDR3 sequence: CASSHHGGTLQETQYF. The CDR3 coding sequence is TGTGCCAGCAGCCACCATGGCGGGACCCTGCAAGAGACCCAGTACTTC.

The rearrangement uses TRBV5-6 and TRBJ1-2; D is unresolved. Germline V lookup: CDR1 SGHDT, CDR2 YYEEEE. The CDR3 totals 12 residues. V lost 5 bases and J 7 bases, leaving 12 bases between the germline ends. The CDR3 coding sequence is TGTGCCAGCAGAAAAACACGGGTTGGCTACACCTTC. Translation: CASRKTRVGYTF.

The chain has TRBV20-1 and TRBJ2-1, with D tentatively TRBD2 (6 bases). CDR3 size: 13 residues. The V end lost 0 bases, the J end lost 11 bases, and 14 bases lay between the germline ends. In germline, CDR1 is DFQATT, CDR2 SNEGSKA (reference sequence). CDR3 sequence: CSAREIGTLKQFF. The CDR3, as DNA: TGCAGTGCTAGAGAGATCGGGACTCTAAAGCAGTTCTTC.

The sample holds a few counts of this clonotype. The genes are TRBV7-2 and TRBJ2-5; the match to TRBD2 covers 9 bases. The J call may not be correct, given that the DNA end is closer to TRBJ2-7. This CDR3 contains 15 residues. Germline CDR1 is SGHTA and CDR2 is FQGNSA. CDR3 nucleotides: TGTGCCAGCAGCTCTTACATAGCGGGGGCCCTCGAGCAGTACTTC. Translating gives CASSSYIAGALEQYF.

The J gene is TRBJ1-2, the V gene TRBV7-9; the match to TRBD1 covers 10 bases. The CDR3 sequence is 15 residues long. CDR1 SEHNR and CDR2 FQNEAQ come from the germline V gene (reference sequence). V shed 6 bases and J 6 bases; nucleotides not matched to a gene: 10. The CDR3 protein is CASRATGGQFDGYTF. CDR3 DNA: TGTGCCAGCAGGGCGACAGGGGGCCAGTTTGATGGCTACACCTTC.

The count of this clonotype is one. V gene TRBV6-5 combines with J gene TRBJ1-5, with D possibly matching TRBD1 (6 bases). Germline loops: CDR1 MNHEY, CDR2 SVGAGI. V was shortened by 7 bases and J by 3 bases, with 19 bases between the two germline ends. CDR3 size: 16 residues. CDR3 sequence (DNA): TGTGCCAGCACGGGGAGGACAGAGTATTTCAATCAGCCCCAGCATTTT. It codes for CASTGRTEYFNQPQHF.

This clonotype was observed a handful of times. The CDR3 here is CASSSTSGGVEQYF. The CDR3, as DNA: TGTGCCAGCAGCTCGACTAGCGGGGGAGTAGAGCAGTACTTC. The J gene is TRBJ2-7, the V gene TRBV7-8; 12 nucleotides match TRBD2. Germline CDR1 and CDR2: SGHVS and FQNEAQ. This CDR3 spans 14 amino acids. V shed 4 bases, J shed 7 bases, and the junction held 5 bases outside the gene matches.

This clonotype was seen more than once but under ten times. V is TRBV6-5 and J is TRBJ2-7, with no clear D. Gene TRBJ2-5 matches the end of the DNA better, so the J call may be wrong. CDR3 length equals 14 residues. The germline V gene has CDR1 MNHEY and CDR2 SVGAGI. The CDR3 DNA follows: TGTGCCAGCAGTCCCGATAGGGATCATCGGACCCAGTACTTC. Translating it yields CASSPDRDHRTQYF.

V usage is TRBV19 and J usage is TRBJ2-5, with 7 bases identical to TRBD2. This CDR3 spans 11 amino acids. Germline V gene lookup returns CDR1 LNHDA and CDR2 SQIVND (reference sequence). V trimming: 10 bases; J trimming: 7 bases; junction bases outside the gene matches: 6. CDR3 nucleotide sequence: TGTGCCACGGGGGGTTTGGCGACCCAGTACTTC. Amino acid sequence: CATGGLATQYF.

V gene TRBV12-5 combines with J gene TRBJ1-2; possible D gene TRBD1, 5 bases. V lost 5 bases to trimming and J lost 2 bases, with 9 bases between them. The CDR3 consists of 13 residues. The germline CDR1 and CDR2 sequences are LGHNT and FRNRAP. For the CDR3, the DNA is TGTGCTAGTGGTATGGAGGGGAACTATGGCTACACCTTC. This translates into CASGMEGNYGYTF.

V gene TRBV29-1 combines with J gene TRBJ2-1; 10 positions agree with TRBD2. CDR1 and CDR2 from the germline V gene are SQVTM and ANQGSEA. This CDR3 is 14 amino acids long. Trimming at V came to 2 bases and at J to 6 bases, leaving 4 bases not matched to a gene. CDR3 DNA: TGCAGCGTTGAACCTAGCGGGAGTCCCAATGAGCAGTTCTTC. Encoded protein: CSVEPSGSPNEQFF.

This clonotype was recorded a few times. The genes are TRBV6-5 and TRBJ2-7, with TRBD1 matching over 10 bases. The V gene end was trimmed by 7 bases and the J gene end by 7 bases; junction bases not matched to a gene: 10. This CDR3 is built from 14 residues. The germline V gene has CDR1 MNHEY and CDR2 SVGAGI. The chain's CDR3 is CASTDGDRGFEQYF. For the CDR3, the DNA is TGTGCCAGCACTGATGGGGACAGGGGTTTTGAGCAGTACTTC.

This clonotype has just a few counts. This chain links TRBV3-1 with TRBJ2-6; no clear D. The ends were cut back, 8 bases at V and 0 bases at J, with 8 bases in the middle. Germline V lookup: CDR1 LGHDT, CDR2 YNNKEL (reference sequence). The CDR3 contains 14 residues. CDR3 amino acids: CASATRSGANVLTF. CDR3 DNA sequence: TGTGCCAGCGCGACACGCTCTGGGGCCAACGTCCTGACTTTC.

The chain combines TRBV7-2 with TRBJ1-5; D ambiguous. The CDR3 spans 15 residues. Germline CDR1 reads SGHTA; CDR2 reads FQGNSA. The germline V and J ends were trimmed by 0 bases and 7 bases, with 13 bases remaining between them. In DNA, the CDR3 is TGTGCCAGCAGCTTAGCGGATGGAAGGGAGCAGCCCCAGCATTTT. Its protein is CASSLADGREQPQHF.

About this clonotype: Mismatch with germline at one junction end may stem from a read error. The chain employs TRBV4-1 and TRBJ2-3; TRBD1 agrees at 7 bases. Germline-derived CDR1 and CDR2 are MGHRA and YSYEKL. CDR3 length: 15 amino acids. The CDR3 DNA reads as TGCGCCAGCAGAATGACAGGGCTTCAATCAGATACGCGGTATTTT. Amino acid sequence: CASRMTGLQSDTRYF.

To note about this clonotype: One end of the junction does not line up with germline, which may come from a read error. The chain recombines TRBV29-1 with TRBJ2-2; maybe TRBD2 (6 bases). Germline loops: CDR1 SQVTM, CDR2 ANQGSEA. The CDR3 is 12 residues long. CDR3 loop: CGVRRDTGELFF. The CDR3, as DNA: TGCGGCGTTAGGAGGGACACCGGGGAGCTGTTTTTT.

The chain recombines TRBV7-2 with TRBJ2-6; 12 bases are a match to TRBD1. This CDR3 region has 18 residues. V lost 4 bases and J lost 3; bases outside the gene matches: 7. The V gene's germline CDR1 is SGHTA and CDR2 FQGNSA. In DNA form, the CDR3 reads TGTGCCAGCAGCTCGCCGGGACAGGGGGCATTTGGGGCCAACGTCCTGACTTTC. Protein sequence: CASSSPGQGAFGANVLTF.

Remarks on this clonotype: A junction boundary mismatches the germline segment, possibly from a read error. The CDR3 loop reads CCANTGHEGSYNSPLHF. As DNA, the CDR3 is TGCTGTGCTAACACCGGGCATGAGGGCTCCTATAATTCACCCCTCCACTTT. The V gene is TRBV20-1, the J gene TRBJ1-6; D ambiguous. There are 17 residues in the CDR3. Per the germline V gene, CDR1 is DFQATT and CDR2 is SNEGSKA (reference sequence).

The chain has TRBV5-1 and TRBJ2-1, with unresolved D. Germline V gene data show CDR1 as SGHRS and CDR2 as YFSETQ. V was cut by 4 bases and J by 10 bases, with 12 bases left in between. CDR3 length: 12 amino acids. The CDR3 nucleotides are TGCGCCAGCAGCGTCGACTTTCACGAGCAGTTCTTC. Translation: CASSVDFHEQFF.

This clonotype was counted a single time. This chain joins TRBV20-1 and TRBJ2-1; 10 nucleotides agree with TRBD2. The V gene's germline CDR1 is DFQATT and CDR2 SNEGSKA (reference sequence). The ends lost 2 bases at V and 12 bases at J; junction bases unmatched: 7. CDR3 length equals 13 residues. CDR3: CSARISGRAGQFF. The CDR3 DNA is TGCAGTGCTAGAATAAGCGGGAGGGCGGGGCAGTTCTTC.

This clonotype was seen a few times. This chain joins TRBV6-1 and TRBJ2-7; D may match TRBD1 or TRBD2 (5 bases each). The V gene lost 3 bases and the J gene lost 1 base, with 13 bases spanning the gap. The CDR3 has 15 amino acids. Germline CDR1 reads MNHNS; CDR2 reads SASEGT. In DNA, the CDR3 is TGTGCCAGCAGTGAGATGGGGGTTGGGTCCTACGAGCAGTACTTC. Translation gives CASSEMGVGSYEQYF.

The chain employs TRBV5-6 and TRBJ2-1, with unresolved D. The J call may be in error: the DNA end matches TRBJ2-7 better. The germline gives CDR1 SGHDT, CDR2 YYEEEE. The CDR3 totals 16 residues. This CDR3 reads CASSSLGFSSYNEQYF. DNA for the CDR3: TGTGCCAGCAGCTCTCTCGGATTCAGCTCCTACAATGAGCAGTACTTC.

The chain couples TRBV7-2 to TRBJ1-5; TRBD1 is a possible D gene (6 bases). This CDR3 region has 14 residues. Germline lookup yields CDR1 SGHTA and CDR2 FQGNSA. V lost 5 bases and J lost 11, with 19 bases in between. The CDR3 DNA follows: TGTGCCAGCAGCCCTTCACCCGGGGGCTCTTCCCAGCATTTT. Translated, it gives CASSPSPGGSSQHF.

The chain links TRBV4-3 to TRBJ2-3, with no clear D. V lost 0 bases, J lost 2 bases, and 15 bases lay in between. Germline loops: CDR1 LGHNA, CDR2 YSLEER. This CDR3 contains 17 residues. CDR3: CASSQELRSEDTDTQYF. CDR3 bases: TGCGCCAGCAGCCAAGAGCTTAGATCGGAAGACACAGATACGCAGTATTTT.

The chain employs TRBV20-1 and TRBJ2-3; possible D gene TRBD2, 6 bases. CDR1 DFQATT and CDR2 SNEGSKA come from the germline V gene (reference sequence). The CDR3 is made up of 13 amino acids. DNA for the CDR3: TGCAGCGCCAGGACTAACCCAGGCGATACGCAGTATTTT. Protein: CSARTNPGDTQYF.

J is TRBJ2-2 and V is TRBV2, with D possibly matching TRBD1 (5 bases). V shed 5 bases and J shed 5 bases, with 18 bases lying between them. Per germline, CDR1 SNHLY and CDR2 FYNNEI. This CDR3 comprises 16 residues. The CDR3 is CASSSTRDLGTGELFF. The CDR3 DNA follows: TGTGCCAGCAGTAGCACCAGGGATCTGGGGACCGGGGAGCTGTTTTTT.